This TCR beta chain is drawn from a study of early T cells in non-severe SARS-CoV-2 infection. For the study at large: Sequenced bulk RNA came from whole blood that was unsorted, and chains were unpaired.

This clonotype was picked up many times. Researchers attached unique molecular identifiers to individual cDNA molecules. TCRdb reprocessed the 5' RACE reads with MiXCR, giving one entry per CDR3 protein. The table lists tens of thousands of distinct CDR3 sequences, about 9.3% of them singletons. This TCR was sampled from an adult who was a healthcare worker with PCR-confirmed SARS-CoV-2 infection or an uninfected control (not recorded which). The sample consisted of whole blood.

The CDR3 DNA reads as TGCGCCAGCAGCCCGGGACTCCTCAGGCCCAGCTCCTACAATGAGCAGTTCTTC. Residues: CASSPGLLRPSSYNEQFF. V gene TRBV10-1 combines with J gene TRBJ2-1, with D perhaps TRBD2 (6 bases). This CDR3 comprises 18 residues. The ends were cut back, 6 bases at V and 0 bases at J, with 21 bases in the middle. Germline V gene sequence: CDR1 WNHNN, CDR2 SYGVQD (reference sequence).